The 18 T cell receptor beta chains reported below all come from one sample, sequenced in a study of blood T cell repertoires in COVID-19. The data were produced by immunoSEQ multiplex PCR, yet TCRdb's version contains in-frame clones alone and is incomplete. Here the sample spans fewer than 300,000 clones, around 84% being singletons. Sequencing was performed on peripheral blood. The origin of the receptors is a man aged 45-65 years with COVID-19, enrolled during active disease.

The chain links TRBV15 to TRBJ2-3; maybe TRBD2 (7 bases). The CDR3 extends over 16 amino acids. V shed 0 bases and J shed 2 bases, with 12 bases lying between them. The V gene's germline CDR1 is LNHNV and CDR2 YYDKDF (reference sequence). The CDR3 DNA sequence: TGTGCCACCAGCAGAGATCAGGGGAGGGACACAGATACGCAGTATTTT. Its protein product is CATSRDQGRDTDTQYF.

The chain links TRBV4-1 to TRBJ2-5; 8 bases align to TRBD2. The germline V gene encodes CDR1 MGHRA and CDR2 YSYEKL. CDR3 length equals 16 residues. The junction had 8 bases not matched to a gene; V was cut back by 0 bases and J by 5 bases. CDR3 bases: TGCGCCAGCAGCCAAGAGCGGGTAGCGGGGCCGGAGACCCAGTACTTC. Encoded protein: CASSQERVAGPETQYF.

V and J are TRBV12-3 or TRBV12-4 and TRBJ1-1, with 8 bases that match TRBD1. This CDR3 comprises 13 residues. V lost 11 bases and J lost 1; bases outside the gene matches: 6. The CDR3 region has the DNA TGTGCCGCCGCGGACAGGGCGAACACTGAAGCTTTCTTT. Translated, it gives CAAADRANTEAFF.

In the case of this clone: Other nucleotide sequences from this sample produce the same CDR3. This chain uses TRBV6-5 with TRBJ2-2; 8 positions match TRBD2. Germline V CDR1 and CDR2: MNHEY, SVGAGI. With V trimmed by 6 bases and J by 1 base, 4 bases remained unmatched. The length of the CDR3 is 15 residues. CDR3 coding DNA: TGTGCCAGCAGGCCAAGCGGGAGGAACACCGGGGAGCTGTTTTTT. The encoded protein is CASRPSGRNTGELFF.

This clone was picked up one time. This sequence joins TRBV28 and TRBJ1-4; the D gene is possibly TRBD1 (5 bases). V was shortened by 4 bases and J by 5 bases, with 17 bases between the two germline ends. Germline V CDR1 and CDR2: MDHEN, SYDVKM. This CDR3 region has 16 residues. In nucleotides, the CDR3 is TGTGCCAGCAGTTCTTCCCACCCGGGGGGGAATGAAAAACTGTTTTTT. Translated, it gives CASSSSHPGGNEKLFF.

This clone was observed a single time. The genes are TRBV12-3 or TRBV12-4 and TRBJ1-3; weak D call: TRBD1 (6 bases). Trimming removed 6 bases from V and 6 bases from J, with 12 bases in between. CDR3 length equals 13 residues. The CDR3 spells CASSTDRLNTIYF. The CDR3 nucleotides read TGTGCCAGCAGCACGGACAGATTAAACACCATATATTTT.

The chain has TRBV9 and TRBJ1-2; unclear D gene. The CDR3 has 14 residues. Germline values: CDR1 SGDLS, CDR2 YYNGEE. Trimming shortened V by 0 bases and J by 6 bases, and 12 bases separated the two germline ends. The CDR3 DNA follows: TGTGCCAGCAGCGTAGCCGCAGGAAGTGATGGCTACACCTTC. It specifies CASSVAAGSDGYTF.

The CDR3 DNA follows: TGTGCCAGCAGCTTAGGGGAGCCGAGGGAGCAGTTCTTC. It encodes CASSLGEPREQFF. The genes are TRBV11-3 and TRBJ2-1, with D tentatively TRBD2 (5 bases). CDR3 size: 13 residues. Per the germline V gene, CDR1 is SGHNT and CDR2 is YENEEA. V was trimmed by 1 base and J by 10 bases, leaving 11 bases between them.

This clone was picked up one time. The chain recombines TRBV6-5 with TRBJ1-4; 7 bases align to TRBD1. There are 12 residues in the CDR3. Germline V CDR1 and CDR2: MNHEY, SVGAGI. With 6 bases clipped from V and 10 bases from J, the junction kept 5 bases outside the gene matches. Here the CDR3 DNA reads TGTGCCAGCAGCCGGGACAGAGGAAAACTGTTTTTT. It is translated as CASSRDRGKLFF.

There are a few counts of this clone. This chain joins TRBV28 and TRBJ1-6, with TRBD1 as a possible D gene (6 bases). The germline V gene has CDR1 MDHEN and CDR2 SYDVKM. V was cut by 5 bases and J by 7 bases, with 15 bases left in between. This CDR3 has 15 residues. The DNA for the CDR3 is TGTGCCAGCAGTCTTCTGGGGGGGGCAAATTCACCCCTCCACTTT. This gives the protein CASSLLGGANSPLHF.

The V and J genes are TRBV4-1 and TRBJ2-7; 11 bases are a match to TRBD2. Germline CDR1 and CDR2: MGHRA and YSYEKL. V lost 0 bases, J lost 5 bases, and 3 bases stayed unmatched. CDR3 size: 15 residues. As DNA, the CDR3 is TGCGCCAGCAGCCAAGAACTAGCGGGAGCCAACGAGCAGTACTTC. This codes for CASSQELAGANEQYF.

This clone was counted a few times. This rearrangement joins TRBV12-1 to TRBJ2-2; the table calls TRBD1, which could not be checked here. TRBV12-1 has pseudogene status. CDR3 length: 17 amino acids. The CDR3 nucleotides are TGTGCCAGCAGCTTTATTCTGGGACAGTTTAACACCGGGGAGCTGTTTTTT. Translating gives CASSFILGQFNTGELFF.

The chain carries TRBV30 and TRBJ1-3; possibly TRBD1 for D (6 bases). The CDR3 runs to 12 residues. CDR1 is GTSNPN and CDR2 is SVGIG in the germline V gene (reference sequence). V lost 0 bases and J lost 8, with 8 bases in between. CDR3 sequence (DNA): TGTGCCTGGAGTGTAGCAGGGGACACCATATATTTT. Amino acid sequence: CAWSVAGDTIYF.

The CDR3 DNA reads TGTGCCACCGCGGGCAGGGGGACTCATGGCTACACCTTC. It encodes CATAGRGTHGYTF. This sequence joins TRBV19 and TRBJ1-2; TRBD1 matches at 7 bases. This CDR3 is 13 amino acids long. With 10 bases clipped from V and 6 bases from J, the junction kept 11 bases outside the gene matches. CDR1 and CDR2 from the germline V gene are LNHDA and SQIVND (reference sequence).

The V and J genes are TRBV13 and TRBJ2-1; D perhaps matches TRBD1 (6 bases). Germline CDR1 is PRHDT and CDR2 is FYEKMQ (reference sequence). Trimming cost V 4 bases and J 2 bases, with 21 bases left between them. This CDR3 region has 18 residues. The DNA for the CDR3 is TGTGCCAGCAGCTCCCGCACAGGGATAGCGACGACCTACAATGAGCAGTTCTTC. It codes for CASSSRTGIATTYNEQFF.

V gene TRBV19 combines with J gene TRBJ1-4; D call uncertain. CDR3 length: 13 residues. From germline, CDR1 is LNHDA and CDR2 SQIVND (reference sequence). V was cut by 2 bases and J by 6 bases, with 7 bases left in between. CDR3 loop: CASSITRDEKLFF. The CDR3 bases are TGTGCCAGTAGTATAACCCGCGATGAAAAACTGTTTTTT.

This clone appeared once. This rearrangement joins TRBV7-9 to TRBJ1-2; TRBD1 is a possible D gene (6 bases). The CDR3 consists of 13 residues. CDR1 and CDR2 from the germline V gene are SEHNR and FQNEAQ (reference sequence). The ends were cut back, 8 bases at V and 7 bases at J, with 17 bases in the middle. The CDR3, as DNA: TGTGCCAGCGTACCTGGGGGGGGCTCTGGCTACACCTTC. The encoded protein is CASVPGGGSGYTF.

This chain links TRBV10-3 with TRBJ1-1; D is uncertain. The ends were cut back, 8 bases at V and 0 bases at J, with 10 bases in the middle. In germline, CDR1 is ENHRY, CDR2 SYGVKD. This CDR3 has 13 amino acids. The CDR3 nucleotides read TGTGCCATCGTTCGGGATTTGAACACTGAAGCTTTCTTT. Translation gives CAIVRDLNTEAFF.